The 18 T cell receptor beta chains given below trace back to one sample, sequenced in a study of blood T cell repertoires in COVID-19. Assay used: immunoSEQ multiplex PCR; TCRdb lists only in-frame clones, some missing. The sample lists about 76,000 clones; 85% were seen once. The sequenced sample was peripheral blood. These receptors were taken from a man between 60 and 70 years old with COVID-19, enrolled during active disease.

V gene TRBV7-2 combines with J gene TRBJ1-4, with a weak D call TRBD1 (5 bases). With 8 bases removed from V and 4 bases from J, the gap between germline ends came to 17 bases. The CDR3 is made up of 15 amino acids. Germline assignment: CDR1 SGHTA and CDR2 FQGNSA. The CDR3 region is CASGLGARDNEKLFF. DNA for the CDR3: TGTGCCAGCGGGTTAGGGGCCAGGGATAATGAAAAACTGTTTTTT.

This sequence joins TRBV9 and TRBJ1-4, with 9 positions matching TRBD1. Germline V gene sequence: CDR1 SGDLS, CDR2 YYNGEE. Trimming at V came to 3 bases and at J to 6 bases, leaving 6 bases not matched to a gene. The CDR3 consists of 15 residues. CDR3 protein: CASSGGTGIDEKLFF. For the CDR3, the DNA is TGTGCCAGCAGCGGGGGGACAGGGATAGATGAAAAACTGTTTTTT.

The rearrangement uses TRBV9 and TRBJ1-1, with a tentative D call TRBD1 (6 bases). CDR1 is SGDLS and CDR2 is YYNGEE in the germline V gene. V was trimmed by 0 bases and J by 4 bases, leaving 13 bases between them. This CDR3 region has 15 residues. The CDR3 loop reads CASSVVSAGATEAFF. The CDR3 nucleotides read TGTGCCAGCAGCGTAGTCTCGGCAGGGGCCACTGAAGCTTTCTTT. Drawing the rest from reference TRBV9 and TRBJ1-1, the complete variable domain is DSGVTQTPKHLITATGQRVTLRCSPRSGDLSVYWYQQSLDQGLQFLIQYYNGEERAKGNILERFSAQQFPDLHSELNLSSLELGDSALYFCASSVVSAGATEAFFGQGTRLTVV.

The rearrangement uses TRBV2 and TRBJ2-2; D perhaps matches TRBD2 (6 bases). This CDR3 is 16 amino acids long. The V gene lost 4 bases and the J gene lost 1 base, with 13 bases spanning the gap. The germline CDR1 and CDR2 sequences are SNHLY and FYNNEI. CDR3 protein: CASSGLSGENTGELFF. DNA for the CDR3: TGTGCCAGCAGTGGGCTTAGCGGAGAGAACACCGGGGAGCTGTTTTTT. Together with reference TRBV2 and TRBJ2-2, the CDR3 gives the full variable domain: EPEVTQTPSHQVTQMGQEVILRCVPISNHLYFYWYRQILGQKVEFLVSFYNNEISEKSEIFDDQFSVERPDGSNFTLKIRSTKLEDSAMYFCASSGLSGENTGELFFGEGSRLTVL.

In this sample, this clone turned up once. The chain combines TRBV4-1 with TRBJ2-1; 7 bases are shared with TRBD2. The CDR3 sequence is 17 residues long. The V and J ends lost 0 bases and 7 bases, in that order; junction bases with no gene match: 12. Germline V gene lookup returns CDR1 MGHRA and CDR2 YSYEKL. The CDR3, as DNA: TGCGCCAGCAGCCAAGAGGCGACCGGGGAGGGTAAAAATGAGCAGTTCTTC. Translated, it gives CASSQEATGEGKNEQFF.

The sample holds one count of this clone. The rearrangement uses TRBV19 and TRBJ1-4; D is perhaps TRBD1 (6 bases). V dropped 6 bases and J dropped 10 bases, with 24 bases sitting between them. There are 16 residues in the CDR3. Germline V CDR1 and CDR2: LNHDA, SQIVND (reference sequence). The DNA of the CDR3 is TGTGCCAGTAGCTTAGGGAGACAGGAAGAAGGCGCAAAACTGTTTTTT. Amino acid sequence: CASSLGRQEEGAKLFF.

This sequence joins TRBV10-1 and TRBJ2-2; D possibly corresponds to TRBD1 (6 bases). Trimming removed 6 bases at V and 4 bases at J, with 21 bases between. In germline, CDR1 is WNHNN, CDR2 SYGVQD (reference sequence). This CDR3 contains 17 residues. The CDR3 spells CASRGTGLGLSTGELFF. In nucleotides, the CDR3 is TGCGCCAGCAGAGGTACAGGGCTGGGCCTTAGCACCGGGGAGCTGTTTTTT.

The V call is TRBV29-1, the J call TRBJ2-5, with 12 bases fitting TRBD2. The CDR3 sequence is 15 residues long. Germline trimming cut 2 bases from V and 4 bases from J; bases unmatched to any gene: 5. In germline, CDR1 is SQVTM, CDR2 ANQGSEA. The CDR3 reads CSVETLAGGIETQYF. The DNA for the CDR3 is TGCAGCGTTGAAACCCTAGCGGGGGGGATAGAGACCCAGTACTTC.

This chain joins TRBV18 and TRBJ1-1; 7 bases fit TRBD1. V trimming: 3 bases; J trimming: 4 bases; junction bases outside the gene matches: 8. Germline CDR1 is KGHSH and CDR2 is LQKENI. The CDR3 is made up of 15 amino acids. The CDR3 here is CASSPGQVEGTEAFF. Here the CDR3 DNA reads TGTGCCAGCTCACCCGGACAGGTTGAGGGCACTGAAGCTTTCTTT.

The count of this clone is one. The CDR3 DNA sequence: TGCGCCAGCAGTATAGGACAGGGGGCTATCACTGAAGCTTTCTTT. It specifies CASSIGQGAITEAFF. This chain connects TRBV10-1 to TRBJ1-1; 11 nucleotides align to TRBD1. J gave up 4 bases and V 5 bases, and 6 bases lay outside the gene matches. There are 15 residues in the CDR3. The germline gives CDR1 WNHNN, CDR2 SYGVQD (reference sequence).

V is TRBV21-1 and J is TRBJ1-1. TRBV21-1 is a known pseudogene. The CDR3 consists of 15 residues. The DNA of the CDR3 is TGTGCCAGCAGCAAAGTCGGGACTGACTTAGGTGAAGCTTTCTTT. As protein: CASSKVGTDLGEAFF.

CDR3 loop: CSVGDRGQREQFF. The CDR3 nucleotides are TGCAGCGTCGGGGACAGGGGACAGCGAGAGCAGTTCTTC. The V call is TRBV29-1, the J call TRBJ2-1, with 10 bases identical to TRBD1. V shed 6 bases and J 10 bases; nucleotides not matched to a gene: 9. This CDR3 is 13 amino acids long. Germline V gives CDR1 SQVTM, CDR2 ANQGSEA.

V usage is TRBV5-5 and J usage is TRBJ1-1, with D perhaps TRBD1 (5 bases). The CDR3 length is 14 residues. The germline V gene has CDR1 SGHKS and CDR2 YYEKEE (reference sequence). Between the trimmed V and J ends, which lost 4 bases and 0 bases, there was a span of 10 bases. CDR3: CASSPGTLNTEAFF. The CDR3 DNA follows: TGTGCCAGCAGCCCCGGGACTTTGAACACTGAAGCTTTCTTT. Looking up the rest from reference TRBV5-5 and TRBJ1-1 gives the full variable domain: DAGVTQSPTHLIKTRGQQVTLRCSPISGHKSVSWYQQVLGQGPQFIFQYYEKEERGRGNFPDRFSARQFPNYSSELNVNALLLGDSALYLCASSPGTLNTEAFFGQGTRLTVV.

CDR3 in amino acids: CASSMASGGQETQYF. DNA of the CDR3: TGTGCCAGTAGTATGGCTAGCGGGGGCCAAGAGACCCAGTACTTC. This chain connects TRBV19 to TRBJ2-5; the match to TRBD2 covers 10 bases. Germline V gives CDR1 LNHDA, CDR2 SQIVND (reference sequence). The CDR3 loop spans 15 amino acids. Trimming cost V 3 bases and J 1 base; bases outside gene matches: 2.

The V and J genes are TRBV3-1 (or the pseudogene TRBV3-2) and TRBJ2-5; 10 bases are shared with TRBD1. Unmatched junction bases numbered 3, after V lost 1 base and J lost 4 bases. The CDR3 totals 15 residues. Germline V gives CDR1 LGHDT, CDR2 YNNKEL (reference sequence). The CDR3 spells CASSQAGTGAETQYF. In DNA form, the CDR3 reads TGTGCCAGCAGCCAAGCAGGGACAGGGGCAGAGACCCAGTACTTC.

This rearrangement joins TRBV21-1 to TRBJ2-1; the D call in the table, TRBD2, was not verified against the DNA. TRBV21-1 is flagged as a pseudogene. The CDR3 is 16 amino acids. The CDR3: CASSNCGPSWDNEQFF. DNA of the CDR3: TGTGCCAGCAGCAATTGCGGGCCTAGCTGGGACAATGAGCAGTTCTTC.

V is TRBV5-1 and J is TRBJ2-5, with 8 bases fitting TRBD1. Trimming cost V 5 bases and J 2 bases; bases outside gene matches: 5. The CDR3 extends over 14 amino acids. Germline assignment: CDR1 SGHRS and CDR2 YFSETQ. CDR3 nucleotide sequence: TGCGCCAGCAGTTACGGACAGGGTCAAGAGACCCAGTACTTC. Translated, it gives CASSYGQGQETQYF.

This clone was found once. The V call is TRBV29-1, the J call TRBJ2-5, with 8 bases matching TRBD2. CDR3 length: 12 residues. Germline-derived CDR1 and CDR2 are SQVTM and ANQGSEA. CDR3: CSSGRGGETQYF. DNA for the CDR3: TGCAGTTCCGGGAGGGGCGGAGAGACCCAGTACTTC. The full variable domain, its missing parts supplied by reference TRBV29-1 and TRBJ2-5, is SAVISQKPSRDICQRGTSLTIQCQVDSQVTMMFWYRQQPGQSLTLIATANQGSEATYESGFVIDKFPISRPNLTFSTLTVSNMSPEDSSIYLCSSGRGGETQYFGPGTRLLVL.